This T cell receptor beta chain was identified in a study of beta chain features in type 1 diabetes. Notes on the study in general: Researchers report that Type 1 diabetes patients had moderately but significantly shorter TCRB CDR3s across all four CD4+ subsets. Within the patient group, naive, central memory and Treg TCRB repertoires appeared more similar to each other than within healthy donors.

V dropped 6 bases and J dropped 5; count of bases not matched to a gene: 10. The CDR3 has 16 residues. Germline V lookup: CDR1 MDHEN, CDR2 SYDVKM. This clone was detected only a few times. The antigen is unknown. Via the markers CD45RO/CCR7/CD25/CD127/CD95/CD27, stem cell-like memory, regulatory, central memory and naive CD4+ cells were sorted. Sequencing targeted expressed TCRB transcripts, as all isolated RNA had been reverse transcribed. Produced via immunoSEQ multiplex PCR; TCRdb's table is partial and in-frame only. This sample has about 650,000 clones; around 11% occur once, and the top ten carry around 0.12%.

The sequence was collected from a man aged 25-45 years with type 1 diabetes. Material for sequencing was naive CD4+ T cells from blood. The genes are TRBV28 and TRBJ2-1, with TRBD1 matching 10 bases. CDR3 loop: CASSPHGTGDHNEQFF. In DNA form, the CDR3 reads TGTGCCAGCAGCCCACATGGGACAGGGGACCACAATGAGCAGTTCTTC.